Each of the 19 T cell receptor beta chains below was sequenced from the same sample in a study of tumor T cells in aggressive B-cell lymphoma. Libraries were prepared by immunoSEQ multiplex PCR; TCRdb keeps only in-frame clonotypes and omits some of them. Of around 2,000 clones listed, about 87% are singletons. The material sequenced was tumor tissue. These receptors all come from an adult with diffuse large B cell lymphoma.

V gene TRBV7-2 combines with J gene TRBJ2-1, with unresolved D. The CDR3 runs to 12 residues. The germline CDR1 and CDR2 sequences are SGHTA and FQGNSA. Trimming stripped 3 bases from V and 3 bases from J, with 3 bases between. CDR3 protein: CASSLYYNEQFF. In DNA form, the CDR3 reads TGTGCCAGCAGCTTGTACTACAATGAGCAGTTCTTC.

The chain links TRBV21-1 to TRBJ2-3; whether TRBD2, the table's D call, matches the DNA was not checked. TRBV21-1 is annotated as a pseudogene. This CDR3 contains 11 residues. The CDR3 loop is CASSTKDTQYF. CDR3 coding DNA: TGTGCCAGCAGCACTAAGGATACGCAGTATTTT.

This chain links TRBV4-1 with TRBJ1-2; TRBD1 matches at 10 bases. This CDR3 contains 13 residues. V shed 3 bases, J shed 7 bases, and the junction held 2 bases outside the gene matches. The germline gives CDR1 MGHRA, CDR2 YSYEKL. This CDR3 is CASSQGQGFGYTF. The CDR3 DNA follows: TGCGCCAGCAGCCAGGGACAGGGGTTTGGCTACACCTTC.

The rearrangement uses TRBV4-3 and TRBJ1-1; possible D gene TRBD1, 6 bases. Germline V CDR1 and CDR2: LGHNA, YSLEER. Trimming removed 0 bases from V and 5 bases from J, with 16 bases in between. The CDR3 is 16 amino acids. DNA for the CDR3: TGCGCCAGCAGCCAAGAATTGCCAGGGGTTGATACTGAAGCTTTCTTT. It is translated as CASSQELPGVDTEAFF.

The rearrangement links TRBV4-2 to TRBJ1-6; no clear D. V was pared by 4 bases and J by 4 bases, with 14 bases between. The germline V gene has CDR1 LGHNA and CDR2 YNFKEQ. The CDR3 is 16 residues long. The CDR3 coding sequence is TGTGCCAGCAGCCTACGCGCGGGAATATATAATTCACCCCTCCACTTT. Translated: CASSLRAGIYNSPLHF.

This chain joins TRBV28 and TRBJ1-6; possible D gene TRBD1, 5 bases. Germline CDR1 and CDR2: MDHEN and SYDVKM. V lost 8 bases and J 8 bases, leaving 16 bases between the germline ends. The CDR3 has 14 residues. The chain's CDR3 is CASHPTTGYSPLHF. The CDR3 nucleotides are TGTGCCAGCCATCCAACAACAGGTTATTCACCCCTCCACTTT.

The chain recombines TRBV14 with TRBJ1-1; 7 nucleotides align to TRBD1. CDR1 is SGHDN, CDR2 FVKESK, per germline. V was pared by 0 bases and J by 4 bases, with 5 bases of the junction left unmatched. CDR3 length: 15 residues. The CDR3 bases are TGTGCCAGCAGCCAAGACAGGGGGATTTTCACTGAAGCTTTCTTT. Translated, it gives CASSQDRGIFTEAFF.

This sequence joins TRBV9 and TRBJ2-3, with a possible D match to TRBD2 (6 bases). The length of the CDR3 is 13 residues. Germline V gene lookup returns CDR1 SGDLS and CDR2 YYNGEE. Trimming removed 7 bases from V and 0 bases from J, with 9 bases in between. Here the CDR3 reads CASRETSTDTQYF. DNA for the CDR3: TGTGCCAGCCGGGAGACCAGCACAGATACGCAGTATTTT.

The chain has TRBV27 and TRBJ2-3; maybe TRBD1 (5 bases). V was pared by 4 bases and J by 4 bases, with 15 bases between. The length of the CDR3 is 15 residues. Germline lookup yields CDR1 MNHEY and CDR2 SMNVEV (reference sequence). The CDR3 reads CASSSSIIGADTQYF. The CDR3 DNA is TGTGCCAGCAGTTCCTCGATAATAGGGGCAGATACGCAGTATTTT.

This clone was observed once. For the CDR3, the DNA is TGTGCCAGCTCCCCATCTTCGGGAGATTTCCGTGGCTACACCTTC. Translated: CASSPSSGDFRGYTF. The rearrangement links TRBV18 to TRBJ1-2; D remains ambiguous. The germline V and J ends were trimmed by 6 bases and 7 bases, with 21 bases remaining between them. The germline gives CDR1 KGHSH, CDR2 LQKENI. The CDR3 spans 15 residues.

The chain carries TRBV4-1 and TRBJ2-3; possibly TRBD1 for D (6 bases). V lost 4 bases to trimming and J lost 0 bases, with 8 bases between them. The CDR3 is made up of 14 amino acids. Per germline, CDR1 MGHRA and CDR2 YSYEKL. CDR3 in amino acids: CASSLGASTDTQYF. CDR3 in DNA: TGCGCCAGCAGCCTGGGGGCTAGCACAGATACGCAGTATTTT.

The V gene is TRBV11-2, the J gene TRBJ1-1; TRBD1 aligns across 7 bases. The J segment lost 1 base and the V segment lost 5 bases, leaving 1 base of the junction unmatched. CDR1 is SGHAT, CDR2 FQNNGV, per germline. The CDR3 is made up of 13 amino acids. Written as DNA, the CDR3 is TGTGCCAGCAGCAGGGACAGGAACACTGAAGCTTTCTTT. It is translated as CASSRDRNTEAFF.

V is TRBV27 and J is TRBJ2-3; no clear D. Trimming left V 6 bases short and J 0 bases short, with 10 bases between. The CDR3 has 14 amino acids. From germline, CDR1 is MNHEY and CDR2 SMNVEV (reference sequence). Written as DNA, the CDR3 is TGTGCCAGCAGACCCCAAGCTAGCACAGATACGCAGTATTTT. Translated, it gives CASRPQASTDTQYF.

This clone came up a few times. This chain links TRBV19 with TRBJ1-1; maybe TRBD1 (6 bases). V lost 2 bases, J lost 0 bases, and 13 bases lay in between. In germline, CDR1 is LNHDA, CDR2 SQIVND (reference sequence). The CDR3 is 16 residues long. The CDR3 is CASSISSGQLNTEAFF. The CDR3 DNA follows: TGTGCCAGTAGTATATCGTCCGGACAGCTGAACACTGAAGCTTTCTTT.

The V and J genes are TRBV18 and TRBJ2-1, with 10 bases identical to TRBD2. V shed 2 bases and J 5 bases; nucleotides not matched to a gene: 6. This CDR3 comprises 16 residues. The germline V gene has CDR1 KGHSH and CDR2 LQKENI. The DNA for the CDR3 is TGTGCCAGCTCACCAACCACTAGCGGGGTTCACAATGAGCAGTTCTTC. Its translation: CASSPTTSGVHNEQFF.

J is TRBJ2-1 and V is TRBV27; tentatively, D is TRBD2 (6 bases). The germline gives CDR1 MNHEY, CDR2 SMNVEV (reference sequence). The CDR3 contains 14 residues. V dropped 6 bases and J dropped 4 bases, with 13 bases sitting between them. The chain's CDR3 is CASRGGSGYNEQFF. Written as DNA, the CDR3 is TGTGCCAGCAGGGGAGGTAGCGGATACAATGAGCAGTTCTTC.

This chain links TRBV14 with TRBJ2-7, with TRBD1 identical over 8 bases. The CDR3 runs to 14 residues. V shed 6 bases and J 4 bases; nucleotides not matched to a gene: 8. In germline, CDR1 is SGHDN, CDR2 FVKESK. CDR3: CASSITGGRYEQYF. The CDR3 region has the DNA TGTGCCAGCAGTATTACAGGGGGTAGATACGAGCAGTACTTC.

The chain links TRBV29-1 to TRBJ2-2; 8 positions agree with TRBD1. Per the germline V gene, CDR1 is SQVTM and CDR2 is ANQGSEA. The CDR3 loop spans 15 amino acids. Trimming took 0 bases from V and 5 from J; bases not matched to a gene: 5. CDR3: CSVEDRTGRTGELFF. Written as DNA, the CDR3 is TGCAGCGTTGAAGATAGGACAGGGCGGACCGGGGAGCTGTTTTTT.

V gene TRBV28 combines with J gene TRBJ1-1, with 8 nucleotides matching TRBD1. Germline V gives CDR1 MDHEN, CDR2 SYDVKM. J lost 1 base, V lost 10 bases, and 2 bases had no gene match. This CDR3 region has 12 residues. Written as DNA, the CDR3 is TGTGCCACCGGACAGGGGAACACTGAAGCTTTCTTT. Encoded protein: CATGQGNTEAFF.